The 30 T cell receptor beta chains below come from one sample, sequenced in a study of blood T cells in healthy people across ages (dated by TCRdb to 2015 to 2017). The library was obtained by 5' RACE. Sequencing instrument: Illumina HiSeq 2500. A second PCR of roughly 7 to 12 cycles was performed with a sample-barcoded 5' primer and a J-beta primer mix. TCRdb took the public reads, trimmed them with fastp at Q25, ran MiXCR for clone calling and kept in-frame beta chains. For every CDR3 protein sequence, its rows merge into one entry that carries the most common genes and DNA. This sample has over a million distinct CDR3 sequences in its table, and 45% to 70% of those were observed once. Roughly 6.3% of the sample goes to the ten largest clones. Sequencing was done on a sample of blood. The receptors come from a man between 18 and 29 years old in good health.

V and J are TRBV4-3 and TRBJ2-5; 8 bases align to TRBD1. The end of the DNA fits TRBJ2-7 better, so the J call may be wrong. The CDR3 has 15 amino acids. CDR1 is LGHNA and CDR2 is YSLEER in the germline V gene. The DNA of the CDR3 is TGCGCCAGCAGCCAAGATTGGGCAGGGGGCAACGAGCAGTACTTC. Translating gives CASSQDWAGGNEQYF.

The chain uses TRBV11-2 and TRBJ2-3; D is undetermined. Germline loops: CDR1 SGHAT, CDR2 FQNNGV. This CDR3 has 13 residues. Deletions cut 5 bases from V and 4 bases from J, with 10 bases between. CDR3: CASSQLVADTQYF. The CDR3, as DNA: TGTGCCAGCAGCCAGTTGGTGGCAGATACGCAGTATTTT.

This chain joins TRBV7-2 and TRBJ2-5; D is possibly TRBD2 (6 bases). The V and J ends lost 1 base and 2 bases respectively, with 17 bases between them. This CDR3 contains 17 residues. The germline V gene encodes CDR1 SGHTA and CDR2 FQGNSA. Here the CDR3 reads CASSLVLAAFIQETQYF. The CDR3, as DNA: TGTGCCAGCAGCTTAGTACTAGCTGCGTTCATTCAAGAGACCCAGTACTTC. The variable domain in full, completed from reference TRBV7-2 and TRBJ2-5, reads GAGVSQSPSNKVTEKGKDVELRCDPISGHTALYWYRQSLGQGLEFLIYFQGNSAPDKSGLPSDRFSAERTGGSVSTLTIQRTQQEDSAVYLCASSLVLAAFIQETQYFGPGTRLLVL.

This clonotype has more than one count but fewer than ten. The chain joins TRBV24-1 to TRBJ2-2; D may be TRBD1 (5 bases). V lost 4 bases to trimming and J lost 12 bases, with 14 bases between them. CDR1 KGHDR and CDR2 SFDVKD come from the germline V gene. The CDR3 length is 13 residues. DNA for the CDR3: TGTGCCACCAGTGACGATACTGGGGCCCAGCTGTTTTTT. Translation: CATSDDTGAQLFF.

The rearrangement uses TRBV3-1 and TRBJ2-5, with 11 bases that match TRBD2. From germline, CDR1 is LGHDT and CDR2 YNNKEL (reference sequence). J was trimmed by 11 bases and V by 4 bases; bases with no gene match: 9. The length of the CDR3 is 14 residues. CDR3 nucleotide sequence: TGTGCCAGCAGCCTAATAGCGGGAGGGACGGAGCAGTACTTC. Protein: CASSLIAGGTEQYF.

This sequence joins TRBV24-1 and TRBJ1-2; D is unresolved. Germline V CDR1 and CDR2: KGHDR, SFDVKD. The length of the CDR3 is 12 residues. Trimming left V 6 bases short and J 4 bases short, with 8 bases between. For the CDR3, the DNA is TGTGCCACCAGTACGGGCGGCTATGGCTACACCTTC. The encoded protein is CATSTGGYGYTF.

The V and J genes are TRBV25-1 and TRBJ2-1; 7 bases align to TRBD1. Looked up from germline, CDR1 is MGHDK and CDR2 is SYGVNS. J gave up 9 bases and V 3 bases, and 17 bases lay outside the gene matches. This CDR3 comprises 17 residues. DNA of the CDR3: TGTGCCAGCAGTGAGTTTACAGGGGCCCTACATGACAGTGAGCAGTTCTTC. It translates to CASSEFTGALHDSEQFF.

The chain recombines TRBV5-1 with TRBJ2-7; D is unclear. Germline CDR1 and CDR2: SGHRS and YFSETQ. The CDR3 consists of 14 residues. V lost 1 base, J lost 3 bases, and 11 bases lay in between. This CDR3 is CASSLRPWDYEQYF. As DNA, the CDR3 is TGCGCCAGCAGCTTGAGACCTTGGGACTACGAGCAGTACTTC.

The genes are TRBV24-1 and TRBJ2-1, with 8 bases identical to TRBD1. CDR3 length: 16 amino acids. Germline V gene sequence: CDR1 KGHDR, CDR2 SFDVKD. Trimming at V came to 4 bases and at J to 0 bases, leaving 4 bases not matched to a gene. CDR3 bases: TGTGCCACCAGTGACTCCAGGGGGCCCTCCTACAATGAGCAGTTCTTC. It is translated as CATSDSRGPSYNEQFF.

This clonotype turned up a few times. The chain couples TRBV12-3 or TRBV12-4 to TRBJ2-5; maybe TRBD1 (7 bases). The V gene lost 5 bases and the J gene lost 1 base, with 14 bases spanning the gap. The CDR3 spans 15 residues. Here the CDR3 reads CASSRTKGAQETQYF. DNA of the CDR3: TGTGCCAGCAGTAGGACTAAGGGGGCCCAAGAGACCCAGTACTTC.

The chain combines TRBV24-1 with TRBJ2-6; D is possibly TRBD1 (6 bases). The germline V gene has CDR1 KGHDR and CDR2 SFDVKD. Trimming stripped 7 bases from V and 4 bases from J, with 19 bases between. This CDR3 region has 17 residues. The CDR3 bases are TGTGCCACCAGCCAAAACAGGGAGATAACGGGGGCCAACGTCCTGACTTTC. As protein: CATSQNREITGANVLTF.

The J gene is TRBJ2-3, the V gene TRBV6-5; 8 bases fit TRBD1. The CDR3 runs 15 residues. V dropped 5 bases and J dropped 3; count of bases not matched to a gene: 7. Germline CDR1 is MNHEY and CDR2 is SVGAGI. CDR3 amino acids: CASSRGQGTTDTQYF. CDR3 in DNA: TGTGCCAGCAGTCGAGGACAGGGTACGACAGATACGCAGTATTTT.

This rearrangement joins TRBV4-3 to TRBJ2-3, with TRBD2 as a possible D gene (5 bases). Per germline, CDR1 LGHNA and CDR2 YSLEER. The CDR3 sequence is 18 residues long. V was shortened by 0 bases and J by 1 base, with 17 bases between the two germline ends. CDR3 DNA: TGCGCCAGCAGCCAAGATCCCCGCACGGGAATCCGCACAGATACGCAGTATTTT. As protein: CASSQDPRTGIRTDTQYF.

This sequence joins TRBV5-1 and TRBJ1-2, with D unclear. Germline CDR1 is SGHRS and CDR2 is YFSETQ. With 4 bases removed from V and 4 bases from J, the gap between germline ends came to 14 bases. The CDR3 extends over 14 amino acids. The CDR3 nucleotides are TGCGCCAGCAGCACCACTAAGGGATCCTATGGCTACACCTTC. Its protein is CASSTTKGSYGYTF.

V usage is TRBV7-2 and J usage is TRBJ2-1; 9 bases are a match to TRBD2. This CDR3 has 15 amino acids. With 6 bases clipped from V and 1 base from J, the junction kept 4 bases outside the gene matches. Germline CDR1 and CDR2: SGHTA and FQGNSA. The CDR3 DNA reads TGTGCCAGCAGATACACTAGCGGGTCCTACAATGAGCAGTTCTTC. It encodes CASRYTSGSYNEQFF.

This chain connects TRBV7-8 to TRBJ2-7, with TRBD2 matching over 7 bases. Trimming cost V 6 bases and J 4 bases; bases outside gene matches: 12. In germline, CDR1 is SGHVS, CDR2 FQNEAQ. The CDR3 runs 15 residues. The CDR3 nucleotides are TGTGCCAGCAGTGCAGGCGCTAGCGGTACATACGAGCAGTACTTC. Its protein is CASSAGASGTYEQYF.

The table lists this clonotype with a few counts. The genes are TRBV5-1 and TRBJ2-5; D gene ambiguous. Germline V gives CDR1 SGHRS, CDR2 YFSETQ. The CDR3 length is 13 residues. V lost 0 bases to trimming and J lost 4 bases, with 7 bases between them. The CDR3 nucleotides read TGCGCCAGCAGCTTGGATGCACGAGAGACCCAGTACTTC. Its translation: CASSLDARETQYF. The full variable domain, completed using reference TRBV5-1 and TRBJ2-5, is KAGVTQTPRYLIKTRGQQVTLSCSPISGHRSVSWYQQTPGQGLQFLFEYFSETQRNKGNFPGRFSGRQFSNSRSEMNVSTLELGDSALYLCASSLDARETQYFGPGTRLLVL.

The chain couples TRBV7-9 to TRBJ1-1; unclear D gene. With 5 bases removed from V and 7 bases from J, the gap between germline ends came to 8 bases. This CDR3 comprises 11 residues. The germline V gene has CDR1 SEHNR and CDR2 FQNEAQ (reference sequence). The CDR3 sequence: CASSATREAFF. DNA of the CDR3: TGTGCCAGCAGCGCGACCCGTGAAGCTTTCTTT.

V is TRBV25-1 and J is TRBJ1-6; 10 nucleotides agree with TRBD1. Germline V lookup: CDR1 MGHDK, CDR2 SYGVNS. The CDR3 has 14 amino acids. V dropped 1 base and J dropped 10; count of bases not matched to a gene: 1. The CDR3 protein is CASSEWDRGSPLHF. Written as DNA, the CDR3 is TGTGCCAGCAGTGAATGGGACAGGGGCTCACCCCTCCACTTT.

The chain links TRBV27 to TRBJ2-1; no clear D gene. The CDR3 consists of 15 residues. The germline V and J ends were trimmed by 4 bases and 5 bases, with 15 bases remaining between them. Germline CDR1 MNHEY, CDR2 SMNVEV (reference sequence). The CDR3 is CASSSSNQPNNEQFF. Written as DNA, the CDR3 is TGTGCCAGCAGTTCCTCTAATCAACCGAACAATGAGCAGTTCTTC.

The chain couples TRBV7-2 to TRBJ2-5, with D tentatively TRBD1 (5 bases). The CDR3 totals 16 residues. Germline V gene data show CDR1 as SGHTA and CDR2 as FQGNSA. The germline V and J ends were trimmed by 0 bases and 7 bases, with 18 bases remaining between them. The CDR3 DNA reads TGTGCCAGCAGCTTAGCTGACGGGCCAGGGAAGGGGACCCAGTACTTC. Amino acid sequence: CASSLADGPGKGTQYF.

The CDR3 sequence: CATGTDLYEQYF. Written as DNA, the CDR3 is TGTGCCACCGGTACAGATCTCTACGAGCAGTACTTC. The J gene is TRBJ2-7, the V gene TRBV10-3, with no clear D. CDR3 length: 12 amino acids. Trimming removed 10 bases at V and 3 bases at J, with 13 bases between. Germline assignment: CDR1 ENHRY and CDR2 SYGVKD.

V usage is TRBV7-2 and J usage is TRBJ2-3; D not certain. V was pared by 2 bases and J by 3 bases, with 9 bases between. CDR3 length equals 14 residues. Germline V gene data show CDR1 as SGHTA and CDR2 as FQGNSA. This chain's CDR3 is CASSLSPLTDTQYF. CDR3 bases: TGTGCCAGCAGCTTATCCCCACTTACAGATACGCAGTATTTT. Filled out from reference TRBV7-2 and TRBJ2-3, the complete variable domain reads GAGVSQSPSNKVTEKGKDVELRCDPISGHTALYWYRQSLGQGLEFLIYFQGNSAPDKSGLPSDRFSAERTGGSVSTLTIQRTQQEDSAVYLCASSLSPLTDTQYFGPGTRLTVL.

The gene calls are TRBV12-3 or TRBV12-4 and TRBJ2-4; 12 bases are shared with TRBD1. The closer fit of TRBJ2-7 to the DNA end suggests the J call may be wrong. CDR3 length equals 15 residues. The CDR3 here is CASSPGQGALYEQYF. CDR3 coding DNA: TGTGCCAGCAGTCCGGGACAGGGGGCCCTCTACGAGCAGTACTTC.

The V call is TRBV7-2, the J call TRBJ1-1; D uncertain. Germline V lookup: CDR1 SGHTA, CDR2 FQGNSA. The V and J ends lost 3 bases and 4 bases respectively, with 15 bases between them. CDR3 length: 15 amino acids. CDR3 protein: CASSLVTRSPTEAFF. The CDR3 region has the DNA TGTGCCAGCAGCTTGGTGACGAGAAGTCCCACTGAAGCTTTCTTT. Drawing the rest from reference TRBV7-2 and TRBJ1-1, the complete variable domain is GAGVSQSPSNKVTEKGKDVELRCDPISGHTALYWYRQSLGQGLEFLIYFQGNSAPDKSGLPSDRFSAERTGGSVSTLTIQRTQQEDSAVYLCASSLVTRSPTEAFFGQGTRLTVV.

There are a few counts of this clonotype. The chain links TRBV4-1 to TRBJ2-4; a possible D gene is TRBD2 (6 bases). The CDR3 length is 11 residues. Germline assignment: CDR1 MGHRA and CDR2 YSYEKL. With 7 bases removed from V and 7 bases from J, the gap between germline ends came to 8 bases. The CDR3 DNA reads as TGCGCCAGCATAGGAGGGAACATTCAGTACTTC. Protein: CASIGGNIQYF.

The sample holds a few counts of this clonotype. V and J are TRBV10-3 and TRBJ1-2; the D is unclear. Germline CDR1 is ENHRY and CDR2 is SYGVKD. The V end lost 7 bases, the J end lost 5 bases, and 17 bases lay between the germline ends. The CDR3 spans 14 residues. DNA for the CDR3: TGTGCCATCACCCCCAGTTTATTTGGGTATGGCTACACCTTC. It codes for CAITPSLFGYGYTF.

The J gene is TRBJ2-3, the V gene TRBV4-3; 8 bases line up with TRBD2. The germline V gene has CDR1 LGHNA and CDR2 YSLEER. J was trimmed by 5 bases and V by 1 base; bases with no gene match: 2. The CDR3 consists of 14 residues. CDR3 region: CASSQVGTRDTQYF. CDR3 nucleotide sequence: TGCGCCAGCAGCCAAGTGGGGACTAGAGATACGCAGTATTTT.

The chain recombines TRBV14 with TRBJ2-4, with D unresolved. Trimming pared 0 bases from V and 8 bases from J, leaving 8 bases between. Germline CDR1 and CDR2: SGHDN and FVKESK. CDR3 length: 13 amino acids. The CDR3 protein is CASSQDVGDIQYF. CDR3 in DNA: TGTGCCAGCAGCCAAGACGTAGGAGACATTCAGTACTTC.

The CDR3 here is CASSQTSGERTGELFF. CDR3 nucleotides: TGCGCCAGCAGCCAGACTAGCGGTGAACGAACCGGGGAGCTGTTTTTT. The chain links TRBV10-2 to TRBJ2-2; 9 nucleotides agree with TRBD2. The CDR3 extends over 16 amino acids. V was clipped by 6 bases and J by 5 bases; unmatched bases: 10. CDR1 WSHSY and CDR2 SAAADI come from the germline V gene.